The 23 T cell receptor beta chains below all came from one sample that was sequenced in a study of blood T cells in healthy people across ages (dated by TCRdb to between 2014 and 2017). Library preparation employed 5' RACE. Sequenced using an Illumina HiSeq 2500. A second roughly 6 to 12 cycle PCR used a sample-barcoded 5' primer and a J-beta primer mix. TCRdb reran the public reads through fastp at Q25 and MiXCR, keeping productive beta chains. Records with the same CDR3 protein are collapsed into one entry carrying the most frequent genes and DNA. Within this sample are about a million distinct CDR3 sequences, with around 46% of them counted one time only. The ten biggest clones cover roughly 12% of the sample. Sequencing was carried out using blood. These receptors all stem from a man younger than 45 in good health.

Here the CDR3 DNA reads TGCGCCAGCAGCTTGAGTTCCGGGGCTGATACGCAGTATTTT. The encoded protein is CASSLSSGADTQYF. J is TRBJ2-3 and V is TRBV5-1; D assignment may be TRBD1 or TRBD2 (5 bases each). The CDR3 runs 14 residues. Germline values: CDR1 SGHRS, CDR2 YFSETQ. Trimming removed 1 base from V and 6 bases from J, with 12 bases in between.

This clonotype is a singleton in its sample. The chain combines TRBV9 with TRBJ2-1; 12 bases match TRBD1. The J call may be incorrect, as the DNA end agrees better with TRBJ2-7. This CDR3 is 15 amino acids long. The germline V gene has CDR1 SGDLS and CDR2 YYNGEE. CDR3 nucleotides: TGTGCCAGCAGCGTTACCGGGACAGGGGGCAATGAGCAGTACTTC. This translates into CASSVTGTGGNEQYF.

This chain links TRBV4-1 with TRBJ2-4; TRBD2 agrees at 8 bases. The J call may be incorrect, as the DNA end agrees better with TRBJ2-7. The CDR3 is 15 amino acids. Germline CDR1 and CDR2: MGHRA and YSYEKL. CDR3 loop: CASSQPGLVAYEQYF. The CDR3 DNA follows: TGCGCCAGCAGCCAACCGGGACTAGTCGCCTACGAGCAGTACTTC.

CDR3 in DNA: TGTGCCAGCAGTCGCATACAGGACAGGGGGAGGTGGTACAATGAGCAGTACTTC. This codes for CASSRIQDRGRWYNEQYF. The chain recombines TRBV12-3 or TRBV12-4 with TRBJ2-1, with TRBD1 matching over 10 bases. The tail of the sequence fits TRBJ2-7 better, so the J call may be wrong. The CDR3 is made up of 18 amino acids.

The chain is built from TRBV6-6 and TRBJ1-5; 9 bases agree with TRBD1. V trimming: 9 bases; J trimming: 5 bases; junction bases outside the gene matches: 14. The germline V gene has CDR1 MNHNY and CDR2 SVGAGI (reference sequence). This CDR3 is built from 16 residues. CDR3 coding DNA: TGTGCCAGTTATAAGTGGACAGGGGATATCGATCAGCCCCAGCATTTT. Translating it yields CASYKWTGDIDQPQHF.

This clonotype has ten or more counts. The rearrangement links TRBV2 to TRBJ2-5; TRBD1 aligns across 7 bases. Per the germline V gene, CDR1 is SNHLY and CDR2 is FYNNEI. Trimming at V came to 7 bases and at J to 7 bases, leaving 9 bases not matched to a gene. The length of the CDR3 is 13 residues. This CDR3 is CASNRGTGGTQYF. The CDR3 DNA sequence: TGTGCCAGCAACAGGGGAACGGGCGGGACCCAGTACTTC.

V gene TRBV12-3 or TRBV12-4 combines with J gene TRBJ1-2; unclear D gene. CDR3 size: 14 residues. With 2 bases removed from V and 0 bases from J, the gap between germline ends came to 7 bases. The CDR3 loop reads CASSLTPSNYGYTF. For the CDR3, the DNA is TGTGCCAGCAGTTTAACGCCTTCTAACTATGGCTACACCTTC.

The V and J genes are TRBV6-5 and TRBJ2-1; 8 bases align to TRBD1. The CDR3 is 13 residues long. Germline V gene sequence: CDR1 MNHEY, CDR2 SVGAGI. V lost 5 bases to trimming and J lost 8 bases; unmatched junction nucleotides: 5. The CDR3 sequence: CASSLDRAHEQFF. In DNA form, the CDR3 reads TGTGCCAGCAGTCTGGACAGGGCCCATGAGCAGTTCTTC.

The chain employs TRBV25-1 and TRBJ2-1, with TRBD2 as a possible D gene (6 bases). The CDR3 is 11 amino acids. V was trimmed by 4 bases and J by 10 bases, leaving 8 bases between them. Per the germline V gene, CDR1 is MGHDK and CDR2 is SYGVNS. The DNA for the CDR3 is TGTGCCAGCAGTGTACGGGGGGAGCAGTTCTTC. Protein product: CASSVRGEQFF.

The DNA of the CDR3 is TGTGCCAGCAGGGCGGGGCGGACAGGGGCTAATGAGCAGTTCTTC. Translation: CASRAGRTGANEQFF. The V gene is TRBV2, the J gene TRBJ2-1, with 9 positions matching TRBD1. The CDR3 is 15 amino acids. CDR1 SNHLY and CDR2 FYNNEI come from the germline V gene. V was pared by 6 bases and J by 7 bases, with 10 bases of the junction left unmatched. Combining the CDR3 with reference TRBV2 and TRBJ2-1 gives the whole variable domain EPEVTQTPSHQVTQMGQEVILRCVPISNHLYFYWYRQILGQKVEFLVSFYNNEISEKSEIFDDQFSVERPDGSNFTLKIRSTKLEDSAMYFCASRAGRTGANEQFFGPGTRLTVL.

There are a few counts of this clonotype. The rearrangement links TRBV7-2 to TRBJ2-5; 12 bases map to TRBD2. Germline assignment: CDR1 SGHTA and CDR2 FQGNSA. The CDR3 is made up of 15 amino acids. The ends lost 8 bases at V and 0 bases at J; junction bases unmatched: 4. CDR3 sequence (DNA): TGTGCCAGCGTAACTAGCGGGGGGTACCAAGAGACCCAGTACTTC. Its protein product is CASVTSGGYQETQYF.

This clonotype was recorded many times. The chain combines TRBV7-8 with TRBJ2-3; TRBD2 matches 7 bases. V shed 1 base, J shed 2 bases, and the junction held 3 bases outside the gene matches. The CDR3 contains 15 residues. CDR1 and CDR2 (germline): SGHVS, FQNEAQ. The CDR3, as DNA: TGTGCCAGCAGCTTAGGCGGGAGCCTCACAGATACGCAGTATTTT. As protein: CASSLGGSLTDTQYF.

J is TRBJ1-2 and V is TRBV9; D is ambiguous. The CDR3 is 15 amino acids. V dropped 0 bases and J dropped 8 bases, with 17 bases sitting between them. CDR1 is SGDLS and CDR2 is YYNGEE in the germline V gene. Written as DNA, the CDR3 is TGTGCCAGCAGCGTAGCTTCGGGTCCAAACGAGGGCTACACCTTC. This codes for CASSVASGPNEGYTF.

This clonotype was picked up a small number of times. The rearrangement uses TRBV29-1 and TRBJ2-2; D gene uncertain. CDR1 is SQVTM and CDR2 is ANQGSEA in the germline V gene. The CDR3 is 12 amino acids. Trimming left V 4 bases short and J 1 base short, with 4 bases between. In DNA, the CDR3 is TGCAGCGTTGGGGGGAACACCGGGGAGCTGTTTTTT. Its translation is CSVGGNTGELFF.

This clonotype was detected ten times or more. CDR3 in amino acids: CASSLYPGRTGELFF. As DNA, the CDR3 is TGTGCCAGCAGTTTGTACCCGGGGAGGACCGGGGAGCTGTTTTTT. The gene calls are TRBV27 and TRBJ2-2; TRBD2 might be the D (6 bases). CDR3 size: 15 residues. Germline V gene data show CDR1 as MNHEY and CDR2 as SMNVEV (reference sequence). V lost 3 bases to trimming and J lost 5 bases, with 13 bases between them.

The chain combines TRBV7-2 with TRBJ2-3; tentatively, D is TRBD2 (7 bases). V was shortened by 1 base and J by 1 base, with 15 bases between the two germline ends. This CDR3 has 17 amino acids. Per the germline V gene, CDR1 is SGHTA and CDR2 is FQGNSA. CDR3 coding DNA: TGTGCCAGCAGCTTAGGTTCGGTGGGGGGGCGCACAGATACGCAGTATTTT. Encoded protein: CASSLGSVGGRTDTQYF.

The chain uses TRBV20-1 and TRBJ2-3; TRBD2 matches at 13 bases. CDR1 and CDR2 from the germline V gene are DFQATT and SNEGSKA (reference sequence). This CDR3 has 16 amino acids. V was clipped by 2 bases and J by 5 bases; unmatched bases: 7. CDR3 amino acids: CSARRLTSGGRDTQYF. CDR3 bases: TGCAGTGCTAGACGTTTGACTAGCGGGGGGAGAGATACGCAGTATTTT.

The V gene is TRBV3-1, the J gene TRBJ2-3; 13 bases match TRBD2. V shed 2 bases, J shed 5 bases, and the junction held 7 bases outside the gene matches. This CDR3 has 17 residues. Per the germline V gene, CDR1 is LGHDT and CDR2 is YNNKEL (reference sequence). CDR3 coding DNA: TGTGCCAGCAGCCAATCGGGGACTAGCGGGGTTGGAGATACGCAGTATTTT. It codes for CASSQSGTSGVGDTQYF.

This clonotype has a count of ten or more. The CDR3 sequence is CASSPLSANYGYTF. DNA of the CDR3: TGTGCCAGCAGCCCCTTAAGCGCTAACTATGGCTACACCTTC. This chain connects TRBV7-2 to TRBJ1-2, with unresolved D. The germline gives CDR1 SGHTA, CDR2 FQGNSA. Trimming removed 5 bases from V and 0 bases from J, with 10 bases in between. CDR3 length equals 14 residues.

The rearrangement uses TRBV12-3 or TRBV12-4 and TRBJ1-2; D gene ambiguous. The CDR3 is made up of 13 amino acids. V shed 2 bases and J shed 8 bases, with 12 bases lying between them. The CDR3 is CASSLSPAQGYTF. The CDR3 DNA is TGTGCCAGCAGTTTAAGTCCCGCTCAGGGCTACACCTTC.

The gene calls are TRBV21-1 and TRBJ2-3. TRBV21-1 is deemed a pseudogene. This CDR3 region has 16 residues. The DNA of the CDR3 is TGTGCCAGCAGCAAAGATGGCAAAGACAACACAGATACGCAGTATTTT. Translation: CASSKDGKDNTDTQYF.

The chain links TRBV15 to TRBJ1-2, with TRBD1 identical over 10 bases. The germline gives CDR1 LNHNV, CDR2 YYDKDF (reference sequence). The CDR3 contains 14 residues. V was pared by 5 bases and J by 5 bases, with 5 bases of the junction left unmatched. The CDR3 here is CATSADRGPYGYTF. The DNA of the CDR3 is TGTGCCACCAGCGCCGACAGGGGGCCTTATGGCTACACCTTC.

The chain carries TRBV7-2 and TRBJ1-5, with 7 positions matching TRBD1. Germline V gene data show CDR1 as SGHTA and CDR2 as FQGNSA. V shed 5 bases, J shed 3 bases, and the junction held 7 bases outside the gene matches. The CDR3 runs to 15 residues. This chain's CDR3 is CASSANRGPNQPQHF. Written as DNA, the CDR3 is TGTGCCAGCAGCGCCAACAGGGGACCCAATCAGCCCCAGCATTTT.